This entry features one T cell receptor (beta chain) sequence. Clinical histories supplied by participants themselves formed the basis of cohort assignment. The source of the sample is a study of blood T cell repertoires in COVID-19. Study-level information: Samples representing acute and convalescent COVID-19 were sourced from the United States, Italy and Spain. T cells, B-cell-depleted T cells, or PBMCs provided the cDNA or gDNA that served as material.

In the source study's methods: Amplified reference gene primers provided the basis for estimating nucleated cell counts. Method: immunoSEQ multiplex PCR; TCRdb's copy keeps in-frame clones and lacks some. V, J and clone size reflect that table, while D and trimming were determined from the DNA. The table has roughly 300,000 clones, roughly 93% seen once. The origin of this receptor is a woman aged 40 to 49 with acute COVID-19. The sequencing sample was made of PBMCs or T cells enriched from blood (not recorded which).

CDR3 DNA: TGTGCCAGCAGGGGCAGGGGCACCATCAACAATGAGCAGTTCTTC. This sequence encodes CASRGRGTINNEQFF. This rearrangement joins TRBV2 to TRBJ2-1, with D maybe TRBD1 (6 bases). The CDR3 covers 15 residues. Per germline, CDR1 SNHLY and CDR2 FYNNEI. Trimming shortened V by 6 bases and J by 5 bases, and 17 bases separated the two germline ends.